The rows below give T cell receptor beta chains drawn from one sample of a study of cytomegalovirus exposure and HLA in healthy donors. TCRdb keeps only in-frame clones here, not all; method: immunoSEQ multiplex PCR. The repertoire holds 180,000 or so clones, with 55% to 65% as singletons. Sample: PBMCs. Receptors originate from a man aged 40-50 years in good health and CMV-seronegative. Both conserved end residues are part of each CDR3. Each record gives: CDR3 protein, CDR3 DNA, J gene, clone size, D gene, CDR3 length, V gene. D genes are given only for firm matches. Expanded clones are given a class, and other clones once, few, many or no size at all.

CASPRDTQYF	TGCGCCAGCCCCCGAGATACGCAGTATTTT	TRBJ2-3	.	.	10	TRBV10-1
CASSPWAGVPQETQYF	TGTGCCAGCTCACCATGGGCGGGAGTTCCCCAAGAGACCCAGTACTTC	TRBJ2-5	few	TRBD2	16	TRBV18
CASSLVLAGGTDTQYF	TGTGCCAGCAGCTTAGTACTAGCGGGGGGGACAGATACGCAGTATTTT	TRBJ2-3	.	TRBD2	16	TRBV7-9
CASSVGQAQETQYF	TGTGCCAGCAGCGTAGGACAGGCCCAAGAGACCCAGTACTTC	TRBJ2-5	.	.	14	TRBV9
CASSVDSLNEQFF	TGTGCCAGCAGCGTAGACAGTCTCAATGAGCAGTTCTTC	TRBJ2-1	.	.	13	TRBV9
CASSLEPGYLTDTQYF	TGTGCCAGCAGCTTAGAGCCAGGGTATTTGACAGATACGCAGTATTTT	TRBJ2-3	once	.	16	TRBV7-3
CASSVRQNTEAFF	TGTGCCAGCAGCGTCAGACAGAACACTGAAGCTTTCTTT	TRBJ1-1	few	.	13	TRBV11-2
CASSPIRDRGKTDTQYF	TGTGCCAGCAGCCCGATCCGGGACAGGGGGAAGACAGATACGCAGTATTTT	TRBJ2-3	.	TRBD1	17	TRBV11-2
CASSQVSLAGDSEQFF	TGTGCCAGCAGCCAAGTCTCACTAGCAGGAGATAGCGAGCAGTTCTTC	TRBJ2-1	once	.	16	TRBV4-2
CAWSRGTTYNEKLFF	TGTGCCTGGAGCCGAGGGACAACCTATAATGAAAAACTGTTTTTT	TRBJ1-4	few	.	15	TRBV30
CASSRGADNEPFF	TGTGCCAGCAGCAGGGGGGCCGACAATGAGCCGTTCTTC	TRBJ2-1	once	.	13	TRBV6-5
CAWSRGQLTNTEAFF	TGTGCCTGGAGTAGGGGACAACTGACGAACACTGAAGCTTTCTTT	TRBJ1-1	.	.	15	TRBV30
CASSYRTGGETQYF	TGTGCCAGCAGTTACAGGACAGGGGGGGAGACCCAGTACTTC	TRBJ2-5	.	TRBD1	14	TRBV6-5
CASSPQVGALTGELFF	TGTGCCAGCAGCCCTCAAGTGGGGGCGCTCACCGGGGAGCTGTTTTTT	TRBJ2-2	.	.	16	TRBV4-2
CASSQDLGGEGETQYF	TGTGCCAGCAGCCAAGATCTCGGGGGAGAGGGCGAGACCCAGTACTTC	TRBJ2-5	few	.	16	TRBV4-2
CASSPGGRQETQYF	TGTGCCAGCTCACCAGGGGGCCGTCAAGAGACCCAGTACTTC	TRBJ2-5	few	.	14	TRBV18
CASSAPRGLQETQYF	TGTGCCAGCAGCGCGCCCAGGGGGCTACAAGAGACCCAGTACTTC	TRBJ2-5	few	TRBD1	15	TRBV5-8
CASSPRGLGQETQYF	TGTGCCAGCAGCCCAAGGGGGTTAGGCCAAGAGACCCAGTACTTC	TRBJ2-5	.	.	15	TRBV5-6
CSVEDSGTGTGNTIYF	TGCAGCGTTGAAGACTCCGGGACAGGGACTGGAAACACCATATATTTT	TRBJ1-3	few	TRBD1	16	TRBV29-1
CASSFAGGSSYEQYF	TGTGCCAGCAGCTTTGCGGGAGGGAGCTCCTACGAGCAGTACTTC	TRBJ2-7	.	TRBD2	15	TRBV7-3
CASSLDGTGNEKLFF	TGCGCCAGCAGCTTGGATGGGACAGGGAATGAAAAACTGTTTTTT	TRBJ1-4	.	TRBD1	15	TRBV5-1
CASSYSGTGVSFF	TGTGCCAGCAGTTACTCGGGGACAGGGGTATCTTTCTTT	TRBJ1-1	.	TRBD1	13	TRBV6-5
CASSLDSGSSYEQYF	TGTGCCAGCAGCTTGGATAGCGGGAGCTCCTACGAGCAGTACTTC	TRBJ2-7	few	TRBD2	15	TRBV7-2